The sequence of this TCR beta chain was determined in a study of blood T cell repertoires in COVID-19. Looking at the study overall: The origin of the acute and convalescent COVID-19 samples was the United States, Italy and Spain. T cells, B-cell-depleted T cells, or PBMCs provided the cDNA or gDNA that served as material.

Original methodology: From reference gene primer amplification, estimates of nucleated cell counts were derived. Profiled with immunoSEQ multiplex PCR; TCRdb holds only in-frame clones, not every one. V and J calls and clone size come straight from that table; D and trimming were deduced from the DNA. The sample shows about 300,000 clones, approximately 91% of them seen only once. In its sample, this clone was seen a few times. Sequenced input: peripheral blood. The sequence came from a young man with active or convalescent COVID-19.

The CDR3 DNA follows: TGTGCCAGCAGCCCAGGACAGGGTTCGGGCACTGAAGCTTTCTTT. Its translation is CASSPGQGSGTEAFF. The V and J genes are TRBV7-2 and TRBJ1-1, with TRBD1 matching 8 bases. Trimming cost V 5 bases and J 4 bases; bases outside gene matches: 9. Germline V gene lookup returns CDR1 SGHTA and CDR2 FQGNSA. CDR3 length: 15 residues.